Listed below are T cell receptor beta chains from one sample, sequenced in a study of Ad26.COV2.S vaccination and SARS-CoV-2 variants. Here immunoSEQ multiplex PCR was the method, and the copy in TCRdb shows in-frame clones only, minus some. The table shows around 310,000 clones, with around 90% occurring only once. Material: peripheral blood, obtained in a trial of Ad26.COV2.S vaccine versus placebo. Every receptor here comes from a person aged 18-60 years who received the Ad26.COV2.S COVID-19 vaccine or a placebo. CDR3s include the opening cysteine and the closing phenylalanine or tryptophan. The D gene is left open where the match is weak. The listing skips clone size in some rows; elsewhere it reads once, few, many or a size class.

TRBV7-9	NA	TRBJ2-7	NA	CASSQKGLMTYEQYF	TGTGCCAGCAGTCAGAAGGGGCTAATGACCTACGAGCAGTACTTC
TRBV28	NA	TRBJ2-3	NA	CASSSGLPSTDTQYF	TGTGCCAGCAGTTCGGGACTGCCCAGCACAGATACGCAGTATTTT
TRBV27	NA	TRBJ2-2	NA	CASSWRDNDTGELFF	TGTGCCAGCAGTTGGCGGGACAACGACACCGGGGAGCTGTTTTTT
TRBV7-2	NA	TRBJ2-1	NA	CASYLTAFQGWGNEQFF	TGTGCCAGCTATTTGACAGCGTTTCAGGGGTGGGGCAATGAGCAGTTCTTC
TRBV25-1	NA	TRBJ2-7	NA	CASRTEHEQYF	TGTGCCAGCAGGACAGAACACGAGCAGTACTTC
TRBV18	NA	TRBJ1-2	NA	CASSPGGDYGYTF	TGTGCCAGCTCACCAGGAGGGGACTATGGCTACACCTTC
TRBV18	TRBD1	TRBJ1-3	NA	CASSPPQGASSGNTIYF	TGTGCCAGCTCCCCCCCACAGGGGGCTAGTAGTGGAAACACCATATATTTT
TRBV5-1	NA	TRBJ1-5	NA	CASSLGQGGNQPQHF	TGCGCCAGCAGCTTGGGTCAGGGCGGCAATCAGCCCCAGCATTTT
TRBV19	TRBD2	TRBJ2-5	NA	CASSIAGLAVQETQYF	TGTGCCAGTAGTATAGCCGGACTAGCGGTCCAAGAGACCCAGTACTTC
TRBV6-5	NA	TRBJ2-3	NA	CASSSGLEAHTQYF	TGTGCCAGCAGTTCGGGGTTAGAAGCACATACGCAGTATTTT
TRBV19	NA	TRBJ1-5	NA	CAPGYGVQPQHF	TGTGCTCCCGGTTACGGAGTTCAGCCCCAGCATTTT
TRBV5-4	TRBD1	TRBJ2-1	NA	CAWGQISNNEQFF	TGTGCCTGGGGACAGATAAGCAACAATGAGCAGTTCTTC
TRBV18	NA	TRBJ1-4	NA	CASSPRQGQRENEKLFF	TGTGCCAGCTCACCCAGACAAGGCCAGAGAGAGAATGAAAAACTGTTTTTT
TRBV7-2	NA	TRBJ1-1	NA	CASSSQASVRAFF	TGTGCCAGCAGTTCTCAAGCCTCAGTGAGAGCTTTCTTT
TRBV10-3	NA	TRBJ1-3	NA	CAISPDTSSSGNTIYF	TGTGCCATCAGTCCGGACACTTCCAGCTCTGGAAACACCATATATTTT
TRBV16	NA	TRBJ2-5	NA	CASSQSSLRGETQYF	TGTGCCAGCAGCCAATCGTCTCTGAGGGGGGAGACCCAGTACTTC
TRBV11-2	NA	TRBJ1-4	NA	CASPAGKGNEKLFF	TGTGCCAGCCCTGCAGGGAAAGGTAATGAAAAACTGTTTTTT
TRBV6-5	NA	TRBJ1-2	NA	CASSYLGAANYGYTF	TGTGCCAGCAGTTATTTGGGTGCAGCAAACTATGGCTACACCTTC
TRBV11-2	NA	TRBJ1-1	NA	CASSLGVNEAFF	TGTGCCAGCAGCTTAGGAGTCAATGAAGCTTTCTTT
TRBV10-3	NA	TRBJ1-4	NA	CAISESGTSNEKLFF	TGTGCCATCAGTGAGTCCGGGACCTCTAATGAAAAACTGTTTTTT
TRBV7-6	TRBD1	TRBJ2-2	NA	CASSTRTGENTGELFF	TGTGCCAGCAGCACCCGGACAGGGGAGAACACCGGGGAGCTGTTTTTT
TRBV11-2	NA	TRBJ2-2	NA	CASSLEGALLTGELFF	TGTGCCAGCAGCTTAGAAGGGGCCCTCTTAACCGGGGAGCTGTTTTTT
TRBV5-5	NA	TRBJ1-2	NA	CASSPVPVNYGYTF	TGTGCCAGCAGCCCCGTTCCAGTTAACTATGGCTACACCTTC
TRBV9	TRBD1	TRBJ1-1	few	CASSASGGLVTEAFF	TGTGCCAGCAGCGCCTCAGGGGGGCTAGTTACTGAAGCTTTCTTT
TRBV3-1/TRBV3-2	NA	TRBJ1-2	NA	CASRPGPQRDYGYTF	TGTGCCAGCAGACCCGGGCCCCAGCGGGACTATGGCTACACCTTC
TRBV29-1	NA	TRBJ1-2	NA	CSASVTDLGYGYTF	TGCAGCGCTTCCGTGACGGATCTCGGCTATGGCTACACCTTC
TRBV28	TRBD1	TRBJ1-5	NA	CASTLEGQVGQPQHF	TGTGCCAGCACCCTGGAGGGACAGGTCGGGCAGCCCCAGCATTTT
TRBV18	NA	TRBJ2-3	NA	CASSKGEDTQYF	TGTGCCAGCTCAAAAGGGGAGGATACGCAGTATTTT
TRBV9	NA	TRBJ1-1	NA	CASSVAEGGTEAFF	TGTGCCAGCAGCGTAGCTGAAGGGGGCACTGAAGCTTTCTTT
TRBV4-1	TRBD1	TRBJ2-6	NA	CASSLRQGAAGANVLTF	TGCGCCAGCAGCCTCCGACAGGGGGCTGCTGGGGCCAACGTCCTGACTTTC
TRBV12-3/TRBV12-4	NA	TRBJ1-3	NA	CASSTASGNTIYF	TGTGCCAGCAGTACAGCCTCTGGAAACACCATATATTTT
TRBV7-2	NA	TRBJ1-4	NA	CASSSGGTNEKLFF	TGTGCCAGCAGCTCCGGGGGAACTAATGAAAAACTGTTTTTT
TRBV29-1	NA	TRBJ2-2	NA	CSVRGTSNTGELFF	TGCAGCGTCCGTGGGACGAGTAACACCGGGGAGCTGTTTTTT
TRBV10-3	TRBD1	TRBJ1-5	few	CAIRGTGAVNQPQHF	TGTGCCATCAGGGGGACAGGGGCGGTCAATCAGCCCCAGCATTTT
TRBV7-9	NA	TRBJ1-2	NA	CASSLPGANYGYTF	TGTGCCAGCAGCCTACCGGGGGCCAACTATGGCTACACCTTC
TRBV9	TRBD1	TRBJ1-6	NA	CASSAGMGQGLSPLHF	TGTGCCAGCAGCGCGGGTATGGGACAGGGCTTGTCACCCCTCCACTTT
TRBV9	NA	TRBJ2-1	NA	CASTAYQGGTSYNEQFF	TGTGCCAGCACCGCATATCAGGGGGGGACATCCTACAATGAGCAGTTCTTC
TRBV6-5	NA	TRBJ2-2	NA	CASLRDFELFF	TGTGCCAGCTTGCGGGACTTTGAGCTGTTTTTT
TRBV29-1	TRBD1	TRBJ1-5	NA	CSVATGAQEPQHF	TGCAGCGTTGCAACAGGGGCCCAGGAGCCCCAGCATTTT
TRBV29-1	NA	TRBJ2-6	NA	CSVQLHSGANVLTF	TGCAGCGTTCAGCTCCACTCTGGGGCCAACGTCCTGACTTTC
TRBV5-1	NA	TRBJ1-2	few	CASSLAAAALSNYGYTF	TGCGCCAGCAGCTTGGCCGCGGCAGCCTTATCTAACTATGGCTACACCTTC
TRBV28	TRBD1	TRBJ1-3	NA	CAIRRGNSGNTIYF	TGTGCCATACGCAGGGGGAACTCTGGAAACACCATATATTTT
TRBV6-5	NA	TRBJ2-7	NA	CASSYRVEFYEQYF	TGTGCCAGCAGTTACAGGGTAGAGTTTTACGAGCAGTACTTC
TRBV7-9	NA	TRBJ1-6	few	CASSLTENNSPLHF	TGTGCCAGCAGCTTAACAGAAAATAATTCACCCCTCCACTTT
TRBV28	NA	TRBJ2-5	NA	CASSSPTGTETQYF	TGTGCCAGCAGCTCACCCACAGGGACGGAGACCCAGTACTTC
TRBV27	NA	TRBJ1-3	few	CASSRTGSSGNTIYF	TGTGCCAGCAGTAGAACAGGGAGCTCTGGAAACACCATATATTTT
TRBV18	NA	TRBJ1-5	NA	CASSPLEGLGQPQHF	TGTGCCAGCTCACCACTAGAGGGGCTCGGCCAGCCCCAGCATTTT
TRBV19	TRBD2	TRBJ2-1	NA	CASSLSGGFDEQFF	TGTGCCAGTAGTCTTAGCGGGGGCTTCGATGAGCAGTTCTTC
TRBV15	TRBD1	TRBJ2-2	NA	CATSKRTGENTGELFF	TGTGCCACCAGCAAGCGGACAGGGGAGAACACCGGGGAGCTGTTTTTT
TRBV4-1	NA	TRBJ1-1	NA	CASSQEVGDTEAFF	TGCGCCAGCAGCCAAGAAGTAGGGGACACTGAAGCTTTCTTT
TRBV4-1	TRBD1	TRBJ1-2	NA	CASSHPPGQGLDGYTF	TGCGCCAGCAGCCACCCTCCGGGACAGGGTTTAGATGGCTACACCTTC
TRBV5-1	NA	TRBJ1-2	NA	CASSLAESYGYTF	TGCGCCAGCAGCTTGGCCGAGTCCTATGGCTACACCTTC
TRBV7-3	TRBD2	TRBJ2-3	NA	CASSSSGRGTDTQYF	TGTGCCAGCAGCTCTAGCGGGAGGGGCACAGATACGCAGTATTTT
TRBV2	NA	TRBJ1-5	NA	CASNSPGTRANQPQHF	TGTGCCAGCAACAGTCCCGGGACAAGAGCGAATCAGCCCCAGCATTTT
TRBV6-5	NA	TRBJ1-1	once	CATHEGTTNTEAFF	TGTGCCACCCACGAAGGGACAACGAACACTGAAGCTTTCTTT
TRBV11-1	NA	TRBJ1-1	NA	CASSRSMGQLNTEAFF	TGTGCCAGCAGCCGAAGCATGGGACAACTAAACACTGAAGCTTTCTTT
TRBV9	NA	TRBJ1-2	NA	CASSQAGWAGRLKDYGYTF	TGTGCCAGCAGCCAAGCGGGGTGGGCAGGACGGTTAAAAGACTATGGCTACACCTTC
TRBV6-2/TRBV6-3	TRBD1	TRBJ1-1	NA	CASSSLTGGADTEAFF	TGTGCCAGCAGTTCCCTCACAGGGGGCGCGGACACTGAAGCTTTCTTT
TRBV6-5	NA	TRBJ1-3	NA	CASSYSRQSSGNTIYF	TGTGCCAGCAGTTACTCGAGACAGTCCTCTGGAAACACCATATATTTT
TRBV6-2/TRBV6-3	NA	TRBJ1-6	NA	CASSYATGFDSPLHF	TGTGCCAGCAGTTACGCCACGGGGTTTGATTCACCCCTCCACTTT